The 6 T cell receptor beta chains below were found in one sample sequenced in a study of T cell responses to AZD1222 COVID-19 vaccine. Only in-frame clones appear in the TCRdb table, and some are missing; sequencing was by immunoSEQ multiplex PCR. This sample has some 150,000 clones, with roughly 90% found just once. Source: peripheral blood, taken on day 0 of AZD1222 vaccination. The source is an adult in good health.

The V call is TRBV29-1, the J call TRBJ1-1; no clear D. Trimming took 7 bases from V and 0 from J, leaving 9 bases between them. Germline assignment: CDR1 SQVTM and CDR2 ANQGSEA. The CDR3 length is 12 residues. The CDR3 DNA reads as TGCAGCGCCGATATCATGAACACTGAAGCTTTCTTT. It encodes CSADIMNTEAFF.

The gene calls are TRBV25-1 and TRBJ2-2, with 10 bases lining up with TRBD1. Unmatched junction bases numbered 13, after V lost 3 bases and J lost 6 bases. Germline V lookup: CDR1 MGHDK, CDR2 SYGVNS. The length of the CDR3 is 18 residues. CDR3 in amino acids: CASSDPTGGRGYSGELFF. CDR3 sequence (DNA): TGTGCCAGCAGTGATCCGACAGGGGGCCGGGGATACTCCGGGGAGCTGTTTTTT.

The CDR3 nucleotides are TGTGCCAGCAGTTACTCGAGTCTAGCGGGTCGACAGCAGTTCTTC. It translates to CASSYSSLAGRQQFF. The chain combines TRBV6-5 with TRBJ2-1; 8 positions agree with TRBD2. The length of the CDR3 is 15 residues. Germline CDR1 MNHEY, CDR2 SVGAGI. The J segment lost 11 bases and the V segment lost 0 bases, leaving 9 bases of the junction unmatched.

The chain couples TRBV5-1 to TRBJ1-4, with no clear D. V shed 3 bases and J shed 4 bases, with 10 bases lying between them. Germline V lookup: CDR1 SGHRS, CDR2 YFSETQ. The CDR3 runs to 14 residues. CDR3 amino acids: CASSWGGVNEKLFF. The DNA for the CDR3 is TGCGCCAGCAGCTGGGGAGGCGTTAATGAAAAACTGTTTTTT. The complete variable domain, with remaining parts taken from reference TRBV5-1 and TRBJ1-4, reads KAGVTQTPRYLIKTRGQQVTLSCSPISGHRSVSWYQQTPGQGLQFLFEYFSETQRNKGNFPGRFSGRQFSNSRSEMNVSTLELGDSALYLCASSWGGVNEKLFFGSGTQLSVL.

The chain combines TRBV3-1 (or the pseudogene TRBV3-2) with TRBJ1-2; TRBD1 might be the D (5 bases). CDR1 and CDR2 (germline): LGHDT, YNNKEL (reference sequence). The CDR3 length is 16 residues. Trimming took 4 bases from V and 8 from J, leaving 23 bases between them. The CDR3 here is CASSPVGYRSPRGYTF. CDR3 in DNA: TGTGCCAGCAGCCCCGTAGGGTACAGGTCCCCGAGGGGCTACACCTTC.

This rearrangement joins TRBV5-6 to TRBJ1-2; 7 nucleotides line up with TRBD1. The CDR3 runs 15 residues. The V segment lost 4 bases and the J segment 4 bases; nucleotides outside the gene matches: 10. The germline CDR1 and CDR2 sequences are SGHDT and YYEEEE. CDR3 protein: CASSPDRAPSYGYTF. CDR3 coding DNA: TGTGCCAGCAGCCCAGACAGGGCCCCGAGCTATGGCTACACCTTC.